The following is a T cell receptor (beta chain) sequence with its context. In the original workflow: Reference gene primer amplification gave nucleated cell count estimates. The assay was immunoSEQ multiplex PCR, and TCRdb's table has in-frame clones only and misses some. Clone size and V and J calls were adopted from that table, with D and trimming inferred from the DNA. The sample has some 48,000 clones; roughly 90% are singletons. Trimming took 1 base from V and 3 from J, leaving 8 bases between them. This CDR3 has 14 amino acids. The germline gives CDR1 SGHTA, CDR2 FQGNSA. The data were obtained in a study of blood T cell repertoires in COVID-19. Study information: Samples of COVID-19 (acute and convalescent) were obtained from the United States, Italy and Spain. PBMCs, B-cell-depleted T cells, or T cells were the source of the cDNA or gDNA that made up the material.

Sequenced input: peripheral blood. This TCR was sampled from a human donor in a cohort sampled during active COVID-19. The chain has TRBV7-2 and TRBJ2-3; TRBD2 might be the D (6 bases). Here the CDR3 DNA reads TGTGCCAGCAGCTTAGACCGGGGGACAGATACGCAGTATTTT. Translation: CASSLDRGTDTQYF.